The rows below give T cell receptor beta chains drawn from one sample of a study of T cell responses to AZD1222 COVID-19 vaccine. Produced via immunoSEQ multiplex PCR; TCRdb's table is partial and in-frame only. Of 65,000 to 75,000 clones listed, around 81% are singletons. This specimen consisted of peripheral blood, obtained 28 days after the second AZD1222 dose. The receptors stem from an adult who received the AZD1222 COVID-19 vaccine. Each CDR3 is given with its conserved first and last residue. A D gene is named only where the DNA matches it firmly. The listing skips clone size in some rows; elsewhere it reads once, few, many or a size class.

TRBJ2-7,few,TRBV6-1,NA,TGTGCCAGCAGCGACGGTCCCTCCTACGAGCAGTACTTC,CASSDGPSYEQYF
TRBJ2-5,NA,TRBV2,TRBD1,TGTGCCAGCAGGACTACAGGGGTCGAGACCCAGTACTTC,CASRTTGVETQYF
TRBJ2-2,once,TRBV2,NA,TGTGCCAGCAGTGACCACAGTCTAACCGGGGAGCTGTTTTTT,CASSDHSLTGELFF
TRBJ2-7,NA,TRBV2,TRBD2,TGTGCCAGCAGTGAGGCGGGAGGCTCCTACGAGCAGTACTTC,CASSEAGGSYEQYF
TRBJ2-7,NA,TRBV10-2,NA,TGCGCCAGCAGTGGAAACTACGAGCAGTACTTC,CASSGNYEQYF
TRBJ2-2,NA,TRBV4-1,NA,TGCGCCAGCAGCCAAGAGTCACACATTACCACCGGGGAGCTGTTTTTT,CASSQESHITTGELFF
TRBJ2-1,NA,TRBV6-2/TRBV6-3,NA,TGTGCCAGCAGTTACTTATCGGGGAATGAGCAGTTCTTC,CASSYLSGNEQFF
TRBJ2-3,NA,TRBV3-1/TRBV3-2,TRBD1,TGTGCCAGCAGCCCGGGGACAGGGGGACGAAGAGGGACAGATACGCAGTATTTT,CASSPGTGGRRGTDTQYF
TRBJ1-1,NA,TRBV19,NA,TGTGCCAGTAGTATAGCCAATACCCGAAACACTGAAGCTTTCTTT,CASSIANTRNTEAFF
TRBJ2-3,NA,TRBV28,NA,TGTGCCAGCAGTTCCCAGGTCCTTAGCACAGATACGCAGTATTTT,CASSSQVLSTDTQYF
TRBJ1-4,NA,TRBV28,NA,TGTGCCAGCAGTTTGGGTCAGGGAGGTGAAAAACTGTTTTTT,CASSLGQGGEKLFF
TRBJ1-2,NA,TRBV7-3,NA,TGTGCCAGCAGCTTGGGGCCGGCAGATCTCTATGGCTACACCTTC,CASSLGPADLYGYTF
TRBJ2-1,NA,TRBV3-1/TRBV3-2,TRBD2,TGTGCCAGCAGCCAAGCGGCGGGAGGATGGAATGAGCAGTTCTTC,CASSQAAGGWNEQFF
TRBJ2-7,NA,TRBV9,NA,TGTGCCAGCAGCGGTACAGGTTACGAGCAGTACTTC,CASSGTGYEQYF
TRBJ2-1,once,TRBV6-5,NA,TGTGCCAGCAGTTACTCAGGGACCTCTCGGAATGAGCAGTTCTTC,CASSYSGTSRNEQFF
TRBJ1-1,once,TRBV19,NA,TGTGCCAGTAGTAGGTACACGGGACCTACGAACACTGAAGCTTTCTTT,CASSRYTGPTNTEAFF
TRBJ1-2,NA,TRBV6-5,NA,TGTGCCAGCAGTTACCAGGGGACGGCCTATGGCTACACCTTC,CASSYQGTAYGYTF
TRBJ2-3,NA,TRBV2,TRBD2,TGTGCCAGCAGAGCCGGGACTAGCGGTTCGGATACGCAGTATTTT,CASRAGTSGSDTQYF
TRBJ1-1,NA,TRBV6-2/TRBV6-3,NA,TGTGCCAGCAGTTACCTCGACAGCTACACTGAAGCTTTCTTT,CASSYLDSYTEAFF
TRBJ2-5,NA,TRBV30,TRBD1,TGTGCCTGGAGTGTACAGGGGGCCGAGACCCAGTACTTC,CAWSVQGAETQYF